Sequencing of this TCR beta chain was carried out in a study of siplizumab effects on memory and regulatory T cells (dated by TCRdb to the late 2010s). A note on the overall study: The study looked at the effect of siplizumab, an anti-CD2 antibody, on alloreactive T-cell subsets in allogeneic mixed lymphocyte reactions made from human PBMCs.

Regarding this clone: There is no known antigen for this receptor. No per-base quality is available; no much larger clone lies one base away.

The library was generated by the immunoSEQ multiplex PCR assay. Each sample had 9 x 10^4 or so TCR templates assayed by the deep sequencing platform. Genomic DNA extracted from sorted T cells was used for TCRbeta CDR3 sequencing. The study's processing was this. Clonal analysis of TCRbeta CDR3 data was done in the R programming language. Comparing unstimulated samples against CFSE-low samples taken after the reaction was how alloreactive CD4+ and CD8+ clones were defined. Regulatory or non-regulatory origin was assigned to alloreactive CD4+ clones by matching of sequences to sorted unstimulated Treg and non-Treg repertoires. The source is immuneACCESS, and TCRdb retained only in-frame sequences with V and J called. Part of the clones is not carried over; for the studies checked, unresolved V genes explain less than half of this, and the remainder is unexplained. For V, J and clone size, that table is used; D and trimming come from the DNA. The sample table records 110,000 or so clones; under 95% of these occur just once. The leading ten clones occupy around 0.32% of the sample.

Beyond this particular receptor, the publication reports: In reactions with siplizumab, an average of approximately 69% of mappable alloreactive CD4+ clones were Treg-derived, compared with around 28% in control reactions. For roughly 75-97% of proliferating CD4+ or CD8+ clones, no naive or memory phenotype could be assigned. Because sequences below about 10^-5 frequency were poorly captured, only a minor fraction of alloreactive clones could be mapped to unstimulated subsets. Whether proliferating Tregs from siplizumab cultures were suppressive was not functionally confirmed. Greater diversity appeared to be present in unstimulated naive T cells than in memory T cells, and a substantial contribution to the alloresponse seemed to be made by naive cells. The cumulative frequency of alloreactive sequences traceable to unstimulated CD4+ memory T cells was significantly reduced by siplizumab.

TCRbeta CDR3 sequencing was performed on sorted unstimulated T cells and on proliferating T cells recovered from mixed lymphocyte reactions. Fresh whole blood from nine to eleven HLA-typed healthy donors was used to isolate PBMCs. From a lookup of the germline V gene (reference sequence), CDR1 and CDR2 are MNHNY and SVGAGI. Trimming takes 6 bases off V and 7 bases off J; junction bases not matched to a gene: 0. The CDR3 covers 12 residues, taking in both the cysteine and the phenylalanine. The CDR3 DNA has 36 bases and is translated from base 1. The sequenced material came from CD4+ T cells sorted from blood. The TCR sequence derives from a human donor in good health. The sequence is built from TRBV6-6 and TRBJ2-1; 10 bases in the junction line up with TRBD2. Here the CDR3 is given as CASRLAGNEQFF. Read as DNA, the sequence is TGTGCCAGCAGACTAGCGGGGAATGAGCAGTTCTTC.